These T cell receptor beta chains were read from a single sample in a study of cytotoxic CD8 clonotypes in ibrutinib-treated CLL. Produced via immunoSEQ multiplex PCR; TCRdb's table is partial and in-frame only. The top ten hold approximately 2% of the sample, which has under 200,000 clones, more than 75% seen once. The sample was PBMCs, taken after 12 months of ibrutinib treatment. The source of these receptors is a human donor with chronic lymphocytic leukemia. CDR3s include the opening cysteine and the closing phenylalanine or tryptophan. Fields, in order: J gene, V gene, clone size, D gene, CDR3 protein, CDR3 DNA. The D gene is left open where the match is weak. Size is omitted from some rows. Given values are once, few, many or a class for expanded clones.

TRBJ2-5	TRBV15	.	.	CATSRETSSETQYF	TGTGCCACCAGCAGAGAAACTAGCTCGGAGACCCAGTACTTC
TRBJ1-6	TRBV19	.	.	CASSIGTGNSPLHF	TGTGCCAGTAGTATCGGGACGGGCAATTCACCCCTCCACTTT
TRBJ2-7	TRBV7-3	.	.	CASSCTGIPCGYGTYEQYF	TGTGCCAGCAGCTGTACAGGGATCCCATGCGGGTACGGTACGTACGAGCAGTACTTC
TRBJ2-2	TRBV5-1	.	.	CASSLDRVGTGELFF	TGCGCCAGCAGCTTGGACAGGGTTGGTACCGGGGAGCTGTTTTTT
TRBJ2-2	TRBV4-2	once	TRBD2	CASSPRLAGELLGTGELFF	TGTGCCAGCAGCCCCAGACTAGCGGGGGAGCTTTTGGGGACCGGGGAGCTGTTTTTT
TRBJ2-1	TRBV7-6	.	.	CASSLRDRLGYYNEQFF	TGTGCCAGCAGCTTAAGGGACCGCCTGGGGTACTACAATGAGCAGTTCTTC
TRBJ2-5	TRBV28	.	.	CASSRGGSTETQYF	TGTGCCAGCAGTAGGGGGGGCAGTACGGAGACCCAGTACTTC
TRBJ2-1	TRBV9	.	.	CASSVELAGQGIFSYNEQFF	TGTGCCAGCAGCGTAGAACTCGCAGGCCAGGGGATCTTCTCCTACAATGAGCAGTTCTTC
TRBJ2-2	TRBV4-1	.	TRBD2	CASSQGGLAGGLNTGELFF	TGCGCCAGCAGCCAAGGAGGACTAGCGGGAGGATTGAACACCGGGGAGCTGTTTTTT
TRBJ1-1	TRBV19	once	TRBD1	CASSTQGRGTEAFF	TGTGCCAGTAGTACACAGGGGCGGGGGACTGAAGCTTTCTTT
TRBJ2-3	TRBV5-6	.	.	CASSSFSTDTQYF	TGTGCCAGCAGCTCCTTCAGCACAGATACGCAGTATTTT
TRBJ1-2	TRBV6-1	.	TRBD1	CASSLRDRNYGYTF	TGTGCCAGCAGTTTACGGGACAGAAACTATGGCTACACCTTC
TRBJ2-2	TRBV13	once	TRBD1	CASSLLQGKSGELFF	TGTGCCAGCAGCCTCTTACAGGGGAAATCCGGGGAGCTGTTTTTT
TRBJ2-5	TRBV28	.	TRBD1	CASSPGQQETQYF	TGTGCCAGCAGCCCGGGACAGCAAGAGACCCAGTACTTC
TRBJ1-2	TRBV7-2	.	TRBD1	CASTMDRGRWGYTF	TGTGCCAGCACCATGGACAGGGGGCGGTGGGGCTACACCTTC
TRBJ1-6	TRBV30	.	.	CAWSKLAGPNSPLHF	TGTGCCTGGAGTAAGCTAGCAGGCCCAAATTCACCCCTCCACTTT
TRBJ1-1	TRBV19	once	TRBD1	CASSGGQGGRSTEAFF	TGTGCCAGTAGTGGCGGACAGGGCGGGCGGTCCACTGAAGCTTTCTTT